This T cell receptor beta chain was identified in a study of blood T cell repertoires in COVID-19. Background on the study: The study drew acute and convalescent COVID-19 samples from the United States, Italy and Spain.

Here immunoSEQ multiplex PCR was the method, and the copy in TCRdb shows in-frame clones only, minus some. The repertoire holds 350,000 to 500,000 clones, with roughly 90% as singletons. The CDR3 sequence is 16 residues long. Germline V gene lookup returns CDR1 MGHRA and CDR2 YSYEKL. The ends lost 0 bases at V and 5 bases at J; junction bases unmatched: 5. The rearrangement uses TRBV4-1 and TRBJ1-4; the match to TRBD1 covers 8 bases. This receptor was identified in a man between 18 and 29 years old with COVID-19, enrolled during active disease. The sequenced material came from peripheral blood. CDR3 coding DNA: TGCGCCAGCAGCCAAGATCCCACAGGGGGAAATGAAAAACTGTTTTTT. Amino acid sequence: CASSQDPTGGNEKLFF.